This passage covers 18 T cell receptor beta chains from one sample sequenced in a study of a mutant IDH1 vaccine in newly diagnosed glioma. As to time point: week 11, during vaccination. The vaccine gave 300 ug of a 20-mer mutant IDH1 peptide subcutaneously per dose. These receptors are not linked to any known antigen. This table comes from immunoSEQ multiplex PCR, and its TCRdb copy is limited to in-frame clones, with some not included. The table has tens of thousands of clones, under 80% seen once. Sample: PBMCs, taken from a glioma patient whose treatment included an IDH1 peptide vaccine. The receptors come from a man aged 25 to 40 with glioma.

This clone was observed a single time. The V and J genes are TRBV6-6 and TRBJ1-3; the D is unclear. The V end lost 0 bases, the J end lost 4 bases, and 10 bases lay between the germline ends. CDR3 size: 15 residues. Germline CDR1 is MNHNY and CDR2 is SVGAGI (reference sequence). CDR3 sequence reads: CASSYSDPPGNTIYF. The CDR3 nucleotides read TGTGCCAGCAGTTACTCGGACCCGCCGGGAAACACCATATATTTT.

The CDR3, as DNA: TGTGCCAGCAGCTTACAGGGCCAGAACACTGAAGCTTTCTTT. This sequence encodes CASSLQGQNTEAFF. V gene TRBV27 combines with J gene TRBJ1-1; tentatively, D is TRBD1 (6 bases). The germline V gene encodes CDR1 MNHEY and CDR2 SMNVEV (reference sequence). The V and J ends lost 6 bases and 1 base respectively, with 12 bases between them. The CDR3 loop spans 14 amino acids.

This chain links TRBV27 with TRBJ2-1; 11 nucleotides match TRBD2. CDR1 is MNHEY, CDR2 SMNVEV, per germline (reference sequence). Trimming took 2 bases from V and 3 from J; bases not matched to a gene: 6. This CDR3 region has 17 residues. The chain's CDR3 is CASSLRAGTSGYNEQFF. DNA for the CDR3: TGTGCCAGCAGTTTAAGAGCCGGGACTAGCGGCTACAATGAGCAGTTCTTC.

In DNA, the CDR3 is TGTGCCAGCAGTGAATTTCGGGGTGACACCATATATTTT. Its translation: CASSEFRGDTIYF. V is TRBV6-1 and J is TRBJ1-3; D unclear. This CDR3 region has 13 residues. Germline CDR1 and CDR2: MNHNS and SASEGT. V was clipped by 2 bases and J by 8 bases, with 10 bases between them.

This clone came up a few times. The chain combines TRBV7-6 with TRBJ1-1; maybe TRBD1 (5 bases). Trimming took 5 bases from V and 4 from J, leaving 11 bases between them. This CDR3 comprises 13 residues. Germline V lookup: CDR1 SGHVS, CDR2 FNYEAQ. Here the CDR3 reads CASSPRRGTEAFF. Here the CDR3 DNA reads TGTGCCAGCAGCCCTCGTAGGGGCACTGAAGCTTTCTTT.

This clone occurred a few times. This chain joins TRBV5-4 and TRBJ1-2, with no clear D. Germline lookup yields CDR1 SGHNT and CDR2 YYREEE (reference sequence). The V end lost 0 bases, the J end lost 4 bases, and 13 bases lay between the germline ends. The length of the CDR3 is 15 residues. The CDR3 protein is CASSLEGKRVYGYTF. As DNA, the CDR3 is TGTGCCAGCAGCTTGGAAGGCAAAAGGGTCTATGGCTACACCTTC.

The chain couples TRBV9 to TRBJ2-1, with 11 bases lining up with TRBD2. This CDR3 region has 15 residues. With V trimmed by 3 bases and J by 5 bases, 4 bases remained unmatched. Germline V gives CDR1 SGDLS, CDR2 YYNGEE. DNA of the CDR3: TGTGCCAGCAGCGAGCTAGCGGGGGGCGACAATGAGCAGTTCTTC. Encoded protein: CASSELAGGDNEQFF.

The CDR3 reads CASSSGDRGRTEAFF. The CDR3 nucleotides read TGCGCCAGCAGCTCGGGGGACAGGGGGCGGACTGAAGCTTTCTTT. The V call is TRBV5-1, the J call TRBJ1-1; the match to TRBD1 covers 12 bases. The CDR3 is made up of 15 amino acids. Trimming cost V 3 bases and J 5 bases; bases outside gene matches: 5. CDR1 and CDR2 (germline): SGHRS, YFSETQ.

This clone has more than one count but fewer than ten. The V and J genes are TRBV4-1 and TRBJ1-6; TRBD1 might be the D (6 bases). The germline V gene encodes CDR1 MGHRA and CDR2 YSYEKL. Trimming left V 7 bases short and J 8 bases short, with 18 bases between. The CDR3 contains 15 residues. CDR3 in DNA: TGCGCCAGCACCCTATCGGGGGGCAGGGATTCACCCCTCCACTTT. Encoded protein: CASTLSGGRDSPLHF.

The chain is built from TRBV6-5 and TRBJ2-2, with TRBD1 matching over 10 bases. Germline V CDR1 and CDR2: MNHEY, SVGAGI. After removal of 5 bases from V and 4 bases from J, the junction contained 1 base not matched to a gene. CDR3 length: 14 amino acids. The chain's CDR3 is CASSGQGGTGELFF. The DNA of the CDR3 is TGTGCCAGCAGTGGACAGGGGGGCACCGGGGAGCTGTTTTTT.

The V and J genes are TRBV25-1 and TRBJ2-3; the D is unclear. Germline V gene lookup returns CDR1 MGHDK and CDR2 SYGVNS. V lost 5 bases to trimming and J lost 2 bases, with 11 bases between them. The CDR3 contains 14 residues. CDR3 amino acids: CASSTTTITDTQYF. CDR3 nucleotide sequence: TGTGCCAGCAGTACTACTACTATCACAGATACGCAGTATTTT.

V usage is TRBV2 and J usage is TRBJ1-4; no clear D gene. The CDR3 runs to 13 residues. The V end was cut by 7 bases, the J end by 12 bases, with 18 bases between. The germline gives CDR1 SNHLY, CDR2 FYNNEI. Here the CDR3 reads CASTQTITGELFF. CDR3 DNA sequence: TGTGCCAGCACCCAGACTATCACCGGGGAACTGTTTTTT.

The chain is built from TRBV9 and TRBJ2-2; no clear D gene. Germline CDR1 reads SGDLS; CDR2 reads YYNGEE. V was shortened by 0 bases and J by 6 bases, with 3 bases between the two germline ends. The CDR3 consists of 12 residues. The CDR3 sequence: CASSVDPGELFF. CDR3 sequence (DNA): TGTGCCAGCAGCGTAGATCCCGGGGAGCTGTTTTTT. Full variable domain (remainder filled in from reference TRBV9 and TRBJ2-2): DSGVTQTPKHLITATGQRVTLRCSPRSGDLSVYWYQQSLDQGLQFLIQYYNGEERAKGNILERFSAQQFPDLHSELNLSSLELGDSALYFCASSVDPGELFFGEGSRLTVL.

The chain links TRBV7-3 to TRBJ2-2; D might be TRBD1 (6 bases). V lost 5 bases, J lost 4 bases, and 14 bases lay in between. This CDR3 spans 15 amino acids. Germline CDR1 SGHTA, CDR2 FQGTGA. CDR3 sequence (DNA): TGTGCCAGCAGCCCAAGGACAGTGACCACCGGGGAGCTGTTTTTT. As protein: CASSPRTVTTGELFF.

The gene calls are TRBV9 and TRBJ2-5; D is perhaps TRBD2 (6 bases). The CDR3 is 14 residues long. Trimming removed 2 bases at V and 5 bases at J, with 13 bases between. Germline V gene sequence: CDR1 SGDLS, CDR2 YYNGEE. The CDR3, as DNA: TGTGCCAGCAGCGTCCCGGGGGAGATGGAGACCCAGTACTTC. Its protein product is CASSVPGEMETQYF.

This chain links TRBV5-1 with TRBJ2-7; D gene uncertain. This CDR3 is 14 amino acids long. V lost 3 bases and J lost 7, with 17 bases in between. CDR1 and CDR2 (germline): SGHRS, YFSETQ. The CDR3 region has the DNA TGCGCCAGCAGCTCCCCTGAGGCGCTGAGGGAGCAGTACTTC. The encoded protein is CASSSPEALREQYF.

The J gene is TRBJ1-1, the V gene TRBV6-6, with D possibly being TRBD1 (5 bases). This CDR3 has 13 amino acids. Germline values: CDR1 MNHNY, CDR2 SVGAGI (reference sequence). Trimming cost V 6 bases and J 1 base, with 9 bases left between them. In nucleotides, the CDR3 is TGTGCCAGCAGACCCAGGGAGAACACTGAAGCTTTCTTT. Encoded protein: CASRPRENTEAFF.

The chain joins TRBV30 to TRBJ2-3, with 9 bases that match TRBD1. Germline CDR1 is GTSNPN and CDR2 is SVGIG (reference sequence). The CDR3 sequence is 15 residues long. The V segment lost 0 bases and the J segment 2 bases; nucleotides outside the gene matches: 3. CDR3 sequence reads: CAWSVGQGLTDTQYF. The CDR3 DNA reads as TGTGCCTGGAGTGTAGGACAGGGGCTCACAGATACGCAGTATTTT.